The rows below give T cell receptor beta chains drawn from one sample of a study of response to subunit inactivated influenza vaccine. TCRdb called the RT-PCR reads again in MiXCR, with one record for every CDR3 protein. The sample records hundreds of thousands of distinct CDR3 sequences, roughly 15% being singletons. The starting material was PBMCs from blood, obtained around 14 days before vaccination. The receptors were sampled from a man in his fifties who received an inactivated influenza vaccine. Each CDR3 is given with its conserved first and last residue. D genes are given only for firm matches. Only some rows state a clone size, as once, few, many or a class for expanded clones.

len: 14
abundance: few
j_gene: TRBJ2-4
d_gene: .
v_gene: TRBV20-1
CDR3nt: TGCAGTGCCCCCGCGTCGGCCCTAAACAGCATTCAGTACTTC
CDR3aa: CSAPASALNSIQYF

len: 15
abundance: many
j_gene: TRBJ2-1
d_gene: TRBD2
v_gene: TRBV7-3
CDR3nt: TGTGCCAGCAGCTTAGGGCTAGCGGGAGCTACTGAGCAGTTCTTC
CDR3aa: CASSLGLAGATEQFF

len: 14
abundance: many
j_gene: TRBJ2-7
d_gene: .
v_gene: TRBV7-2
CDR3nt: TGCGCCAGCAGCTTACAGGGGGGGGGCTACGAGCAGTACTTC
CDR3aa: CASSLQGGGYEQYF

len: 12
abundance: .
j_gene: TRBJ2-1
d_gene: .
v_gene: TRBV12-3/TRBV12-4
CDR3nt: TGTGCCAGCAGTGGGGTAAGCCGAGAGCAGTTCTTC
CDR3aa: CASSGVSREQFF

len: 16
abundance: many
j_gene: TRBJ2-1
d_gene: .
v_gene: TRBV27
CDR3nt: TGTGCCAGCAGTTTATCTGGGGGAACGATCGGCGGTGAGCAGTTCTTC
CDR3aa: CASSLSGGTIGGEQFF

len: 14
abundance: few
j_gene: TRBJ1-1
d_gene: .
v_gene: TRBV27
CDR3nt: TGTGCCAGCAGTTCCCAAGGGGACCACACTGAAGCTTTCTTT
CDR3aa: CASSSQGDHTEAFF

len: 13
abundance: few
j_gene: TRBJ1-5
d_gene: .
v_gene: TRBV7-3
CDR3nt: TGTGCCAGCAGCCAGACAGTTAATCAGCCCCAGCATTTT
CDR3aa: CASSQTVNQPQHF

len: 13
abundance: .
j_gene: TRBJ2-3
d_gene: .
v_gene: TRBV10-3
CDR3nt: TGTGCCATCAGACCGGAGGTAGGAGATACGCAGTATTTT
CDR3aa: CAIRPEVGDTQYF

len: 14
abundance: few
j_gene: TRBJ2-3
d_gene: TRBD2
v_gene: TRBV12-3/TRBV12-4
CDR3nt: TGTGCCAGCAGTTTCGCGGGGGTGGCAGATACGCAGTATTTT
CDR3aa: CASSFAGVADTQYF

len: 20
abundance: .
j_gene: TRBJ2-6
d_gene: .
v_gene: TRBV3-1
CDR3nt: TGTGCCAGCAGCCAAGATCTCTGTCACCGGCCCCCATCTGGGGCCAACGTCCTGACTTTC
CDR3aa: CASSQDLCHRPPSGANVLTF

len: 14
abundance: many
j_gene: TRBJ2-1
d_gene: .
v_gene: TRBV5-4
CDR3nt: TGTGCCAGCAGTCGGGGGCAGGGCCGTGGTGAGCAGTTCTTC
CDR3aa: CASSRGQGRGEQFF

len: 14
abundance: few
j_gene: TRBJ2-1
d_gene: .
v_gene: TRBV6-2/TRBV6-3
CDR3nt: TGTGCCAGCAATGTCCAAAGCTCCTACAATGAGCAGTTCTTC
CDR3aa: CASNVQSSYNEQFF

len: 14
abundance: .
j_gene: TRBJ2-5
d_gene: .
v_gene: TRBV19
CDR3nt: TGTGCCAGTAGTATGGACAGACAACAAGAGACCCAGTACTTC
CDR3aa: CASSMDRQQETQYF

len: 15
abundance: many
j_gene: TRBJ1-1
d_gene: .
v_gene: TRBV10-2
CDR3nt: TGCGCCAGCAGTGTCCCACTACAGGGGAACACTGAAGCTTTCTTT
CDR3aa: CASSVPLQGNTEAFF

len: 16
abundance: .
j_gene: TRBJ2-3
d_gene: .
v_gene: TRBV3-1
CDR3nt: TGTGCCAGCAGCCAAGTCAAGACAGGCGGCACAGATACGCAGTATTTT
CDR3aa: CASSQVKTGGTDTQYF

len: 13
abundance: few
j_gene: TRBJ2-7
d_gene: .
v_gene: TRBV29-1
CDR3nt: TGCAGCGTCATATCAGGGAAATCCCTCGAGCAGTACTTC
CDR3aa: CSVISGKSLEQYF

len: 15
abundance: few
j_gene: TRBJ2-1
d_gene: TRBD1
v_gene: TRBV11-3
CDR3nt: TGTGCCAGCAGCCAAAGACAGGGGTGGGACAATGAGCAGTTCTTC
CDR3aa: CASSQRQGWDNEQFF

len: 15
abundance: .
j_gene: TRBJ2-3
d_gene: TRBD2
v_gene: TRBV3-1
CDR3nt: TGTGCCAGCAGCCAACTAGCGGGGGGGGCCGATACGCAGTATTTT
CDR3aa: CASSQLAGGADTQYF

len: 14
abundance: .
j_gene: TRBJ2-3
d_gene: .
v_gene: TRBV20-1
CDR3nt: TGCAGTGCTAGTCTTGCGCTTAGCACAGATACGCAGTATTTT
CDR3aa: CSASLALSTDTQYF

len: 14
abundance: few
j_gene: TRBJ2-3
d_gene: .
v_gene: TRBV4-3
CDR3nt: TGCGCCAGCAGCCAAGTGGGGACACCAGATACGCAGTATTTT
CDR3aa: CASSQVGTPDTQYF

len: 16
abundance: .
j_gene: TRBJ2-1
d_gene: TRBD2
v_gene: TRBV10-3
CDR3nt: TGTGCCATCAGTCTTGGGATAGCGGGGCAATACAATGAGCAGTTCTTC
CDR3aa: CAISLGIAGQYNEQFF

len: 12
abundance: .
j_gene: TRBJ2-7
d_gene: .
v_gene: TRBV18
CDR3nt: TGTGCCAGCTCACGCGATAGGGACGAGCAGTACTTC
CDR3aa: CASSRDRDEQYF

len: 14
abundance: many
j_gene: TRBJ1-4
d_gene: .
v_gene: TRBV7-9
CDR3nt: TGTGCCAGCAGCCCGGACGGCCCTAATGAAAAACTGTTTTTT
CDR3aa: CASSPDGPNEKLFF

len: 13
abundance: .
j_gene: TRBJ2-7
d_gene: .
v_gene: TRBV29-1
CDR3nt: TGCAGCGTTATAACAGTTCTACCCTACGAGCAGTACTTC
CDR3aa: CSVITVLPYEQYF

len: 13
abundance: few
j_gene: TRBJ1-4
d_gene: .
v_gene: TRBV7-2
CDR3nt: TGTGCCAGCAGCTCTAGATCGGGAGAAAAACTGTTTTTT
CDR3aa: CASSSRSGEKLFF

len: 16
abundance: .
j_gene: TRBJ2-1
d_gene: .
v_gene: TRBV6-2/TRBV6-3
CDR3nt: TGTGCCAGCAGTTCGTTACTAGCCGATTCCTACAATGAGCAGTTCTTC
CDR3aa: CASSSLLADSYNEQFF

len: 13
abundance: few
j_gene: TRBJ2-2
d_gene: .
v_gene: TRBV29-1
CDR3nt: TGCAGCGTTGCTATTGGGAACACCGGGGAGCTGTTTTTT
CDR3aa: CSVAIGNTGELFF

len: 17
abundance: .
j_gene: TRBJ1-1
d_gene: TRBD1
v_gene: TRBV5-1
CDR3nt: TGCGCCAGCAGCACGGCCGGGACAGGGGTTATGAACACTGAAGCTTTCTTT
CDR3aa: CASSTAGTGVMNTEAFF

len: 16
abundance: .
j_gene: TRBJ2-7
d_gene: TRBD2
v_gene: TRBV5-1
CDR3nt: TGCGCCAGCAGCTTAGGAGCGGGGACCGTTCAATACGAGCAGTACTTC
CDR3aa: CASSLGAGTVQYEQYF

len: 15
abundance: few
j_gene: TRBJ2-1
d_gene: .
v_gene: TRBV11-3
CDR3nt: TGTGCCAGCAGCTTAGGAAGCTTCACCCTCAATGAGCAGTTCTTC
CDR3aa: CASSLGSFTLNEQFF

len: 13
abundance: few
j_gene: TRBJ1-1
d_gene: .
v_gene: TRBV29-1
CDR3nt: TGCAGCGGTGGGGGACGGGCGGGCACTGAAGCTTTCTTT
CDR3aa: CSGGGRAGTEAFF

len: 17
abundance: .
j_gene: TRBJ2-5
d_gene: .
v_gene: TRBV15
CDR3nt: TGTGCCACCAGCCGAGTTCCACGACGGGGGGCAGAAGAGACCCAGTACTTC
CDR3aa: CATSRVPRRGAEETQYF

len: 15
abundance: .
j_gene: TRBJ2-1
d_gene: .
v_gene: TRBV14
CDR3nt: TGTGCCAGCAGCCTGAGTCCCCCCACCTACAATGAGCAGTTCTTC
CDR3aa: CASSLSPPTYNEQFF

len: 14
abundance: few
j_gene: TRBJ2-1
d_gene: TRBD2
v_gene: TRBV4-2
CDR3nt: TGTGCCAGCAGCCAACCGGGACTAGCTAATGAGCAGTTCTTC
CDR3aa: CASSQPGLANEQFF

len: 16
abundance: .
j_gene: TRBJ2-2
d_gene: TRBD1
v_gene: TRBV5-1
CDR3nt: TGCGCCAGCAGCTTGACGGGACAGGGTTACACCGGGGAGCTGTTTTTT
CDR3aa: CASSLTGQGYTGELFF

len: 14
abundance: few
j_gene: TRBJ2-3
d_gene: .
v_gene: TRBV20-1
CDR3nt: TGCAGTGCTAGAGGTCCGGGTTCCACAGATACGCAGTATTTT
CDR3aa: CSARGPGSTDTQYF

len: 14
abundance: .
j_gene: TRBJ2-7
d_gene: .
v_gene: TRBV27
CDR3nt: TGTGCCAGCAGACGGACCGGGACTCCCTACGAGCAGTACTTC
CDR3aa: CASRRTGTPYEQYF

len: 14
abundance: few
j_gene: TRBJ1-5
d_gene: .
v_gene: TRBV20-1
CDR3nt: TGCAGTCCAGCTAAATTGCTTGGCAATCAGCCCCAGCATTTT
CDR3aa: CSPAKLLGNQPQHF

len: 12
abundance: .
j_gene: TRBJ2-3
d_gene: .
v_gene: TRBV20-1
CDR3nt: TGCAGTGCCCCTACCCGCACAGATACGCAGTATTTT
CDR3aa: CSAPTRTDTQYF

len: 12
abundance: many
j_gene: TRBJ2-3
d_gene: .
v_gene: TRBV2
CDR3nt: TGTGCCAGCAGAGTGGGGGGAGATACGCAGTATTTT
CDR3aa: CASRVGGDTQYF

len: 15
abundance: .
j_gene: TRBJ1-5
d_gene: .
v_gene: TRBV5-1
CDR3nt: TGCGCCAGCAGCTTGGAACCGGGGGGTGATCAGCCCCAGCATTTT
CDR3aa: CASSLEPGGDQPQHF